The 8 T cell receptor beta chains reported below all come from one sample, sequenced in a study of cytomegalovirus exposure and HLA in healthy donors. The PCR made use of 60 Vbeta and 13 Jbeta primers. Profiled with immunoSEQ multiplex PCR; TCRdb holds only in-frame clones, not every one. Among 160,000 or so clones listed, around 85% were seen once. Specimen: PBMCs. The receptor set was obtained from a man aged 45-65 years in good health and CMV-seropositive.

The chain is built from TRBV9 and TRBJ1-2; 7 bases agree with TRBD1. The V and J ends lost 4 bases and 6 bases, in that order; junction bases with no gene match: 12. The CDR3 is 15 amino acids. Germline CDR1 and CDR2: SGDLS and YYNGEE. The CDR3 spells CASSRGEGTDNGYTF. The CDR3 DNA reads as TGTGCCAGCAGCAGGGGGGAAGGGACAGATAATGGCTACACCTTC.

The chain uses TRBV6-5 and TRBJ2-7; D perhaps matches TRBD2 (6 bases). Trimming removed 4 bases from V and 8 bases from J, with 9 bases in between. CDR3 length equals 11 residues. Looked up from germline, CDR1 is MNHEY and CDR2 is SVGAGI. The CDR3 here is CASSWREKQYF. As DNA, the CDR3 is TGTGCCAGCAGTTGGCGGGAAAAGCAGTACTTC.

This chain connects TRBV5-1 to TRBJ2-1, with 7 bases matching TRBD2. CDR1 SGHRS and CDR2 YFSETQ come from the germline V gene. The CDR3 consists of 15 residues. The junction had 6 bases not matched to a gene; V was cut back by 0 bases and J by 6 bases. CDR3 amino acids: CASSLGVAGINEQFF. As DNA, the CDR3 is TGCGCCAGCAGCTTGGGGGTAGCGGGTATCAATGAGCAGTTCTTC.

This clone was picked up one time. The chain uses TRBV18 and TRBJ1-6, with 8 positions matching TRBD1. The CDR3 runs to 16 residues. The junction had 8 bases not matched to a gene; V was cut back by 4 bases and J by 6 bases. In germline, CDR1 is KGHSH, CDR2 LQKENI. The CDR3 DNA follows: TGTGCCAGCTCACTGTGGACAGGGACCACTAATTCACCCCTCCACTTT. It codes for CASSLWTGTTNSPLHF.

The rearrangement joins TRBV7-8 to TRBJ2-7; a possible D gene is TRBD2 (6 bases). The CDR3 runs to 15 residues. Trimming shortened V by 0 bases and J by 4 bases, and 13 bases separated the two germline ends. Germline CDR1 is SGHVS and CDR2 is FQNEAQ. As DNA, the CDR3 is TGTGCCAGCAGCTTAGCCCGGCTAGCGCTATACGAGCAGTACTTC. Translated, it gives CASSLARLALYEQYF. Full variable domain (missing parts from reference TRBV7-8 and TRBJ2-7): GAGVSQSPRYKVAKRGQDVALRCDPISGHVSLFWYQQALGQGPEFLTYFQNEAQLDKSGLPSDRFFAERPEGSVSTLKIQRTQQEDSAVYLCASSLARLALYEQYFGPGTRLTVT.

The rearrangement joins TRBV28 to TRBJ2-7; tentatively, D is TRBD1 (6 bases). CDR1 is MDHEN, CDR2 SYDVKM, per germline. The ends were cut back, 3 bases at V and 4 bases at J, with 22 bases in the middle. This CDR3 is 17 amino acids long. The CDR3 reads CASSFSSTGPPHYEQYF. The CDR3 region has the DNA TGTGCCAGCAGTTTCTCCTCTACAGGGCCCCCCCATTACGAGCAGTACTTC.

V gene TRBV28 combines with J gene TRBJ1-5; maybe TRBD1 (6 bases). There are 16 residues in the CDR3. Trimming removed 4 bases from V and 0 bases from J, with 13 bases in between. CDR1 is MDHEN, CDR2 SYDVKM, per germline. CDR3 bases: TGTGCCAGCAGTTCCGGGACAAAGTATAGCAATCAGCCCCAGCATTTT. Residues: CASSSGTKYSNQPQHF. The complete variable domain, with remaining parts taken from reference TRBV28 and TRBJ1-5, reads DVKVTQSSRYLVKRTGEKVFLECVQDMDHENMFWYRQDPGLGLRLIYFSYDVKMKEKGDIPEGYSVSREKKERFSLILESASTNQTSMYLCASSSGTKYSNQPQHFGDGTRLSIL.

The chain combines TRBV7-2 with TRBJ2-5; TRBD1 matches at 8 bases. CDR1 is SGHTA, CDR2 FQGNSA, per germline. This CDR3 has 13 residues. The V and J ends lost 3 bases and 5 bases, in that order; junction bases with no gene match: 2. The CDR3 region is CASSLNRGETQYF. In nucleotides, the CDR3 is TGTGCCAGCAGCTTGAACAGGGGGGAGACCCAGTACTTC.